One and the same sample provided the 11 T cell receptor beta chains below, sequenced in a study of technical replicates of blood from a few donors. The protocol was immunoSEQ multiplex PCR, while the TCRdb copy is restricted to in-frame clones and leaves out a portion. The top ten clones hold 0.25% of a sample with about 83,000 clones, about 94% of them seen once. Sequences were obtained from T cells isolated from PBMCs. Every receptor here comes from a human donor in good health.

This chain connects TRBV7-9 to TRBJ2-7, with 9 bases lining up with TRBD1. Trimming at V came to 4 bases and at J to 3 bases, leaving 7 bases not matched to a gene. This CDR3 is built from 15 residues. Looked up from germline, CDR1 is SEHNR and CDR2 is FQNEAQ (reference sequence). The CDR3 region has the DNA TGTGCCAGCAGCTACCGGACAGGGGAGGTCTACGAGCAGTACTTC. This codes for CASSYRTGEVYEQYF.

J is TRBJ1-1 and V is TRBV29-1; D is possibly TRBD1 (5 bases). This CDR3 comprises 12 residues. From germline, CDR1 is SQVTM and CDR2 ANQGSEA. V shed 7 bases and J shed 4 bases, with 13 bases lying between them. The CDR3 spells CSGRQFSTEAFF. The CDR3, as DNA: TGCAGCGGAAGACAGTTCTCCACTGAAGCTTTCTTT.

The chain is built from TRBV9 and TRBJ1-2; the D gene is possibly TRBD1 (6 bases). Trimming took off 9 bases at V and 8 bases at J, with 14 bases between the two ends. This CDR3 comprises 11 residues. Germline V gene sequence: CDR1 SGDLS, CDR2 YYNGEE. The CDR3 bases are TGTGCCACTAAGGTTGGGGGCGGCTACACCTTC. Translation: CATKVGGGYTF.

This chain's CDR3 is CASSVTGNYEQYF. In nucleotides, the CDR3 is TGTGCCAGCAGCGTCACAGGGAACTACGAGCAGTACTTC. The J gene is TRBJ2-7, the V gene TRBV7-9; perhaps TRBD1 as D (6 bases). Trimming left V 5 bases short and J 3 bases short, with 11 bases between. Germline CDR1 reads SEHNR; CDR2 reads FQNEAQ (reference sequence). This CDR3 region has 13 residues. Filled out from reference TRBV7-9 and TRBJ2-7, the complete variable domain reads DTGVSQNPRHKITKRGQNVTFRCDPISEHNRLYWYRQTLGQGPEFLTYFQNEAQLEKSRLLSDRFSAERPKGSFSTLEIQRTEQGDSAMYLCASSVTGNYEQYFGPGTRLTVT.

The chain is built from TRBV21-1 and TRBJ1-1; TRBD1 reflects the table's D call only, with no check against the DNA. TRBV21-1 is flagged as a pseudogene. The CDR3 runs to 13 residues. The CDR3 region is CASRKQGNTEAFF. The CDR3 DNA reads as TGTGCCAGCAGAAAACAGGGGAACACTGAAGCTTTCTTT.

This rearrangement joins TRBV10-2 to TRBJ2-3; 11 nucleotides align to TRBD2. V dropped 7 bases and J dropped 2; count of bases not matched to a gene: 11. CDR3 size: 17 residues. CDR1 is WSHSY and CDR2 is SAAADI in the germline V gene. The CDR3: CASTYLAGGPNTDTQYF. CDR3 coding DNA: TGCGCCAGCACCTACTTAGCGGGAGGGCCAAACACAGATACGCAGTATTTT.

V is TRBV28 and J is TRBJ1-2; D might be TRBD1 (6 bases). With 2 bases removed from V and 8 bases from J, the gap between germline ends came to 30 bases. Germline V gives CDR1 MDHEN, CDR2 SYDVKM. This CDR3 has 19 residues. CDR3 sequence reads: CASSLGGTGLGIRQKGYTF. In nucleotides, the CDR3 is TGTGCCAGCAGTTTAGGGGGTACAGGGTTAGGTATCCGGCAGAAAGGCTACACCTTC.

The rearrangement joins TRBV5-1 to TRBJ2-2; D perhaps matches TRBD1 (6 bases). The CDR3 is made up of 14 amino acids. Trimming pared 3 bases from V and 2 bases from J, leaving 8 bases between. The germline V gene has CDR1 SGHRS and CDR2 YFSETQ. The CDR3 protein is CASSSGVNTGELFF. CDR3 bases: TGCGCCAGCAGCTCAGGGGTCAACACCGGGGAGCTGTTTTTT. Looking up the rest from reference TRBV5-1 and TRBJ2-2 gives the full variable domain: KAGVTQTPRYLIKTRGQQVTLSCSPISGHRSVSWYQQTPGQGLQFLFEYFSETQRNKGNFPGRFSGRQFSNSRSEMNVSTLELGDSALYLCASSSGVNTGELFFGEGSRLTVL.

This chain connects TRBV9 to TRBJ1-1; possible D gene TRBD1, 5 bases. The germline V gene has CDR1 SGDLS and CDR2 YYNGEE. The V end lost 0 bases, the J end lost 0 bases, and 9 bases lay between the germline ends. CDR3 length equals 15 residues. The CDR3 sequence: CASSVEGPMNTEAFF. The CDR3 nucleotides are TGTGCCAGCAGCGTAGAGGGGCCGATGAACACTGAAGCTTTCTTT.

The V gene is TRBV7-2, the J gene TRBJ2-7; 14 bases are a match to TRBD2. Trimming removed 5 bases from V and 0 bases from J; junction bases left unmatched: 9. The CDR3 sequence is 18 residues long. Germline CDR1 is SGHTA and CDR2 is FQGNSA. The CDR3 is CASSLGLAGGPSSYEQYF. The CDR3 bases are TGTGCCAGCAGCCTAGGACTAGCGGGGGGCCCGAGCTCCTACGAGCAGTACTTC.

The chain links TRBV27 to TRBJ2-7, with D maybe TRBD2 (5 bases). The CDR3 is 14 amino acids. The V and J ends lost 1 base and 0 bases respectively, with 7 bases between them. Germline V lookup: CDR1 MNHEY, CDR2 SMNVEV (reference sequence). The DNA for the CDR3 is TGTGCCAGCAGTTTATTTGGGAGCTCCTACGAGCAGTACTTC. Translating it yields CASSLFGSSYEQYF.